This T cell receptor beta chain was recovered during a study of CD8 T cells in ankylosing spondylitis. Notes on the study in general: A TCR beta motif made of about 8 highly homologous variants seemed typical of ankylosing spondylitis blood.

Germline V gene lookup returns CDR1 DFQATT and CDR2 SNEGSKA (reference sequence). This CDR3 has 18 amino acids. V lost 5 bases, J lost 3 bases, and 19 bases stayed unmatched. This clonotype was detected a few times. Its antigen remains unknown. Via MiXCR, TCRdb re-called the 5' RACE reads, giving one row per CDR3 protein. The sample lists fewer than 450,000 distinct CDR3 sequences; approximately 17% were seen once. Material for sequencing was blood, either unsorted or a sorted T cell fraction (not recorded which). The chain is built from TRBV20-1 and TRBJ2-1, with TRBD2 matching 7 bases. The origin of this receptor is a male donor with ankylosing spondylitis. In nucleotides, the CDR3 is TGCAGTGCTGCCAGGTTTAGTGTGAGCGGGGTTAACTACAATGAGCAGTTCTTC. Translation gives CSAARFSVSGVNYNEQFF.